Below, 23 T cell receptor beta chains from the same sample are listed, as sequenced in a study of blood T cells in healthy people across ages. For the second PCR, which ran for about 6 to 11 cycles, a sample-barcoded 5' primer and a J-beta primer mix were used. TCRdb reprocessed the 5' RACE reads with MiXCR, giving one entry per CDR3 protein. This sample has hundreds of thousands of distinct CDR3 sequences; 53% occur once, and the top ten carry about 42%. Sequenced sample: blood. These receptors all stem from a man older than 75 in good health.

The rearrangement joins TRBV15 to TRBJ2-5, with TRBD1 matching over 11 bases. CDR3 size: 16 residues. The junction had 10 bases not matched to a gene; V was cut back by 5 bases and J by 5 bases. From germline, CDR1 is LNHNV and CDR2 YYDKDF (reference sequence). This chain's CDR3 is CATSSSGTGGQETQYF. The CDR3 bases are TGTGCCACCAGCTCTTCCGGGACAGGGGGGCAGGAGACCCAGTACTTC. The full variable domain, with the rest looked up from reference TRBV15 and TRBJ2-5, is DAMVIQNPRYQVTQFGKPVTLSCSQTLNHNVMYWYQQKSSQAPKLLFHYYDKDFNNEADTPDNFQSRRPNTSFCFLDIRSPGLGDTAMYLCATSSSGTGGQETQYFGPGTRLLVL.

CDR3 in amino acids: CSARDPGSSTYGYTF. The CDR3 region has the DNA TGCAGTGCTAGAGACCCAGGGTCCTCTACCTATGGCTACACCTTC. The chain has TRBV20-1 and TRBJ1-2, with D perhaps matching TRBD1 (5 bases). The CDR3 is 15 residues long. V shed 0 bases and J shed 4 bases, with 15 bases lying between them. The germline CDR1 and CDR2 sequences are DFQATT and SNEGSKA (reference sequence).

The DNA for the CDR3 is TGCGCCAGCAGCTTGGATGTCGGCAGACAAGAGACCCAGTACTTC. It codes for CASSLDVGRQETQYF. V and J are TRBV5-1 and TRBJ2-5; D gene ambiguous. Trimming removed 0 bases from V and 2 bases from J, with 11 bases in between. This CDR3 region has 15 residues. The germline gives CDR1 SGHRS, CDR2 YFSETQ.

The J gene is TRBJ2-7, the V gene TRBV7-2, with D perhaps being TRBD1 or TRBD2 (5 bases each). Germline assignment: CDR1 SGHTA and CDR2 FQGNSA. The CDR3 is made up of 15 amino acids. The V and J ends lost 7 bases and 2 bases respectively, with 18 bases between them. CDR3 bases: TGTGCCAGCACCGCGTCGAGAGGGGTACCCTACGAGCAGTACTTC. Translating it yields CASTASRGVPYEQYF. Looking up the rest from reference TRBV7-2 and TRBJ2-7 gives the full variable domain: GAGVSQSPSNKVTEKGKDVELRCDPISGHTALYWYRQSLGQGLEFLIYFQGNSAPDKSGLPSDRFSAERTGGSVSTLTIQRTQQEDSAVYLCASTASRGVPYEQYFGPGTRLTVT.

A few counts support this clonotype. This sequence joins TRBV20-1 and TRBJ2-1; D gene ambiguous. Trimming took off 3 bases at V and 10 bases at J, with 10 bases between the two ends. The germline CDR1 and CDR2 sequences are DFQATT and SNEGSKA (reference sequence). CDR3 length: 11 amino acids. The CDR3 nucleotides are TGCAGTGCTAGGGGCTTTGGGGAGCAGTTCTTC. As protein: CSARGFGEQFF.

The CDR3, as DNA: TGCAGTGCTAGAGATAGCGGGAGAGTGGTCAATACGCAGTATTTT. This codes for CSARDSGRVVNTQYF. This chain connects TRBV20-1 to TRBJ2-3; 9 bases line up with TRBD2. This CDR3 is built from 15 residues. Germline V lookup: CDR1 DFQATT, CDR2 SNEGSKA (reference sequence). V dropped 0 bases and J dropped 7; count of bases not matched to a gene: 8.

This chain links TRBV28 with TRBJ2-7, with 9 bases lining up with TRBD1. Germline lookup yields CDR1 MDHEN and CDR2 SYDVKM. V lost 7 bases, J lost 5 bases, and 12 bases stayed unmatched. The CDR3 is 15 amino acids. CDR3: CASIPRGGTGNEQYF. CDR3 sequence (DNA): TGTGCCAGCATCCCGAGGGGGGGGACAGGGAACGAGCAGTACTTC.

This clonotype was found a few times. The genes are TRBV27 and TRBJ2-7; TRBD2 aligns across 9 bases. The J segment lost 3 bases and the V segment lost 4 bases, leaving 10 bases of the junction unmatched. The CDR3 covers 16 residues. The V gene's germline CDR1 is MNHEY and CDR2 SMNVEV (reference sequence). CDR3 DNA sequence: TGTGCCAGCAGTTCCCCGGCTAGCGGGACTTACTACGAGCAGTACTTC. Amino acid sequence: CASSSPASGTYYEQYF.

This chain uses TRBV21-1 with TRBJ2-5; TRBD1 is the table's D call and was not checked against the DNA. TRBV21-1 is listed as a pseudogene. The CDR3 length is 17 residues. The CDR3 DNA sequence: TGTGCCAGCAGCACCCCCCTCGGGACAGGGGTTCGAGAGACCCAGTACTTC. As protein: CASSTPLGTGVRETQYF.

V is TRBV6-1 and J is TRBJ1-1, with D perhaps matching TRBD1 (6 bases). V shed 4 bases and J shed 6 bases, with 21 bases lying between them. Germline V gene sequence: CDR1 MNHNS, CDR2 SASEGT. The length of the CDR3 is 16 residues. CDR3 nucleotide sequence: TGTGCCAGCAGTGTCTCGACTTGGGACACCGGGCCTGAAGCTTTCTTT. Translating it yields CASSVSTWDTGPEAFF.

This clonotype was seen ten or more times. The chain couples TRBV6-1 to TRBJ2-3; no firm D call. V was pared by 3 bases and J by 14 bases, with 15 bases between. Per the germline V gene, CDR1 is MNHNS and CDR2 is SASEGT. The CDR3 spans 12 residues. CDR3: CASSESHRYAYF. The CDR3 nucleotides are TGTGCCAGCAGTGAGTCGCACAGATACGCGTATTTT.

The CDR3 DNA sequence: TGCAGTGCTAGGGTTGAGGGACGGGGTTTGAACACTGAAGCTTTCTTT. Protein: CSARVEGRGLNTEAFF. The V and J genes are TRBV20-1 and TRBJ1-1; D perhaps matches TRBD1 (5 bases). The CDR3 runs 16 residues. Per germline, CDR1 DFQATT and CDR2 SNEGSKA (reference sequence). Trimming removed 3 bases at V and 0 bases at J, with 17 bases between.

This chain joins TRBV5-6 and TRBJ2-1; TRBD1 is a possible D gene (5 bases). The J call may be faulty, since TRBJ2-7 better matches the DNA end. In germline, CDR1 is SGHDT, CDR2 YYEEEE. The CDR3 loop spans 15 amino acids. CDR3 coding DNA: TGTGCCAGCAGCTTGGGACAGAGCTCCTACAATGAGCAGTACTTC. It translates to CASSLGQSSYNEQYF.

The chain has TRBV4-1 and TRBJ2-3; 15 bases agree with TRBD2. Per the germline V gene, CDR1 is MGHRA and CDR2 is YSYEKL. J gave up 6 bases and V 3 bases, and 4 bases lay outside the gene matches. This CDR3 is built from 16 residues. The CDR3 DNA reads TGCGCCAGCAGCCATGGGACTAGCGGGAGGCCGGATACGCAGTATTTT. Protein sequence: CASSHGTSGRPDTQYF.

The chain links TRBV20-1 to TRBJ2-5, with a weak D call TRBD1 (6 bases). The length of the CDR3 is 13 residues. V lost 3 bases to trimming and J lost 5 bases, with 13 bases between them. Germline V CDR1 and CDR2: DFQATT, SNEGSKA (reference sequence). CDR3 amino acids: CSASAGAVETQYF. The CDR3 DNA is TGCAGTGCTAGTGCAGGGGCGGTGGAGACCCAGTACTTC.

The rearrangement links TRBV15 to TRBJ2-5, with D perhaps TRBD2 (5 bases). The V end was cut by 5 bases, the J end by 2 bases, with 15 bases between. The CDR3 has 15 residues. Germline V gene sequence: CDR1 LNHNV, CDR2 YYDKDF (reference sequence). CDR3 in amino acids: CATSEPREFQETQYF. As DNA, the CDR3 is TGTGCCACCAGCGAGCCGAGGGAGTTTCAAGAGACCCAGTACTTC.

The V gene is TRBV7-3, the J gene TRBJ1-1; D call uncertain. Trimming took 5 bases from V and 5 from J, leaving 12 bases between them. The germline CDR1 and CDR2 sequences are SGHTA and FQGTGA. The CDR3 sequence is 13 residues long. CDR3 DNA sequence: TGTGCCAGCAGCAATACGGGAGGGACTGAAGCTTTCTTT. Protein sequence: CASSNTGGTEAFF.

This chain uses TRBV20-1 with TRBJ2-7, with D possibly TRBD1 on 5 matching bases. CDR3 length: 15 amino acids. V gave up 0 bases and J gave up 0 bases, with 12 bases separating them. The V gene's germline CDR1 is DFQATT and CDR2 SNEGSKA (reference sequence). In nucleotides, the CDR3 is TGCAGTGCTAGAGATCGAAAGGGGTTCTCCTACGAGCAGTACTTC. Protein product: CSARDRKGFSYEQYF.

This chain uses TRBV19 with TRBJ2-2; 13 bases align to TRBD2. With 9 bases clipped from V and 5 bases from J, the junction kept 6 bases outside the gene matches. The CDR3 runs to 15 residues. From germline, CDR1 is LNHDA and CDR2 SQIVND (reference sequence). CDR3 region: CASTSGRDKTGELFF. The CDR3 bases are TGTGCCAGCACTAGCGGGAGGGATAAGACCGGGGAGCTGTTTTTT. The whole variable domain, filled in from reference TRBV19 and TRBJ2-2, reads DGGITQSPKYLFRKEGQNVTLSCEQNLNHDAMYWYRQDPGQGLRLIYYSQIVNDFQKGDIAEGYSVSREKKESFPLTVTSAQKNPTAFYLCASTSGRDKTGELFFGEGSRLTVL.

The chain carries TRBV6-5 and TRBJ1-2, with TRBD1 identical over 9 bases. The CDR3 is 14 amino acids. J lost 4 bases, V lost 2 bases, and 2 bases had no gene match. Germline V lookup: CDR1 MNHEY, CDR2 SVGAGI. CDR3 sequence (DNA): TGTGCCAGCAGTTACGAGACAGGGGGCTATGGCTACACCTTC. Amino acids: CASSYETGGYGYTF.

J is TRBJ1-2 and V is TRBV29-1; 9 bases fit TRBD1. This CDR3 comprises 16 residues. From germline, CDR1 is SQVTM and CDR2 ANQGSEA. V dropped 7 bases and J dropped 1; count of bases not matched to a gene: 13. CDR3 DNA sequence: TGCAGCGCCACAGTCCCTCCGGACAGGGGTAACTATGGCTACACCTTC. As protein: CSATVPPDRGNYGYTF. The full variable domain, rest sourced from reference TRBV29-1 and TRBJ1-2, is SAVISQKPSRDICQRGTSLTIQCQVDSQVTMMFWYRQQPGQSLTLIATANQGSEATYESGFVIDKFPISRPNLTFSTLTVSNMSPEDSSIYLCSATVPPDRGNYGYTFGSGTRLTVV.

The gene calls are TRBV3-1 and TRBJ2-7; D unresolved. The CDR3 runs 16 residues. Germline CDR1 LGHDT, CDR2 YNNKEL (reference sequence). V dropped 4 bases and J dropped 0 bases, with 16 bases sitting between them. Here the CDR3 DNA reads TGTGCCAGCAGCCGTGGCCCCCCTGCGAGCTCCTACGAGCAGTACTTC. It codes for CASSRGPPASSYEQYF.

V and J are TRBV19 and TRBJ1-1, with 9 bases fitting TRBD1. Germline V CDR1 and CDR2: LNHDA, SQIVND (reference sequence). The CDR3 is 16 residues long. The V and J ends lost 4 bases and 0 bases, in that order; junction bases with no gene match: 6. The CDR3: CASSRKQGALNTEAFF. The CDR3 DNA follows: TGTGCCAGTAGTAGAAAACAGGGGGCTTTGAACACTGAAGCTTTCTTT. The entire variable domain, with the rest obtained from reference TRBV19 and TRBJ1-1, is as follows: DGGITQSPKYLFRKEGQNVTLSCEQNLNHDAMYWYRQDPGQGLRLIYYSQIVNDFQKGDIAEGYSVSREKKESFPLTVTSAQKNPTAFYLCASSRKQGALNTEAFFGQGTRLTVV.